The sequence of this T cell receptor (beta chain) was determined in a study of blood T cell repertoires in COVID-19. About the research overall: COVID-19 samples from acute and convalescent phases originated in the United States, Italy and Spain. PBMCs, B-cell-depleted T cells, or T cells provided the cDNA or gDNA that made up the material.

Those enrolled, adults aged 18 to 89 years, came from about 24 US areas. Measured with immunoSEQ multiplex PCR; TCRdb has only the in-frame clones, and not every one. This sample has 150,000 to 200,000 clones, with approximately 90% found just once. V lost 0 bases and J lost 2; bases outside the gene matches: 4. CDR3 length equals 16 residues. CDR1 and CDR2 from the germline V gene are MNHEY and SMNVEV (reference sequence). The chain couples TRBV27 to TRBJ2-3; TRBD2 matches 8 bases. This TCR was recovered from a young woman who had recovered from COVID-19. Sequencing was done on a sample of PBMCs or T cells enriched from blood (not recorded which). CDR3 nucleotides: TGTGCCAGCAGTTTATCGCAACTAGCGGTCACAGATACGCAGTATTTT. Translation: CASSLSQLAVTDTQYF.